The T cell receptor beta chain under discussion was sequenced for a study of cytomegalovirus exposure and HLA in healthy donors. The study ran its PCR with 60 Vbeta and 13 Jbeta primers. Repertoires were generated with immunoSEQ multiplex PCR, while TCRdb's copy carries only in-frame clones and drops some. The sample comprises 50,000 to 70,000 clones, 70% to 75% of which are singletons, and approximately 30% rests with the top ten. CDR1 and CDR2 from the germline V gene are SGHNT and YYREEE (reference sequence). This CDR3 has 14 residues. Deletions cut 4 bases from V and 4 bases from J, with 14 bases between. This clone was found a few times.

The receptor's source is a man aged 35-49 years in good health and CMV-seropositive. The sequencing input was PBMCs. The V call is TRBV5-4, the J call TRBJ1-1; tentatively, D is TRBD1 (5 bases). CDR3 amino acids: CASSPQLGRTEAFF. Written as DNA, the CDR3 is TGTGCCAGCAGCCCCCAATTGGGGCGCACTGAAGCTTTCTTT.